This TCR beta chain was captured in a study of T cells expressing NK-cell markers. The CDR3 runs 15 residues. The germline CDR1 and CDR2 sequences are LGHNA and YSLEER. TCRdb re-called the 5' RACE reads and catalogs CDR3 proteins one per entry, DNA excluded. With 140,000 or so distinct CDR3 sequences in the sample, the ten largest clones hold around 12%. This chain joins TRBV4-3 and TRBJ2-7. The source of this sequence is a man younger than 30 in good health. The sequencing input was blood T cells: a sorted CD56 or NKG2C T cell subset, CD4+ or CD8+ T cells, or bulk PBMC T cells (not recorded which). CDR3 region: CASSQDQGRYYEQYF.